Each of the 15 T cell receptor beta chains below was sequenced from the same sample in a study of OX40 agonist ivuxolimab in advanced cancers. Data came from immunoSEQ multiplex PCR; TCRdb stores just in-frame clones and leaves some out. Of fewer than 40,000 clones listed, around nine tenths are singletons. This specimen consisted of CD4+ or CD8+ T cells sorted from blood, obtained in a trial of the OX40 agonist ivuxolimab. The receptors stem from an adult with an advanced solid tumor such as melanoma, head and neck, liver or kidney cancer.

CDR3 DNA: TGTGCCAGCAGCTTAGATTTTGGTTCGGGCAGCTCCTACAATGAGCAGTTCTTC. The encoded protein is CASSLDFGSGSSYNEQFF. The V and J genes are TRBV11-2 and TRBJ2-1, with unresolved D. This CDR3 region has 18 residues. Germline V gene lookup returns CDR1 SGHAT and CDR2 FQNNGV. Trimming pared 0 bases from V and 0 bases from J, leaving 15 bases between. The full variable domain, in which reference TRBV11-2 and TRBJ2-1 provide the parts outside the CDR3, is EAGVAQSPRYKIIEKRQSVAFWCNPISGHATLYWYQQILGQGPKLLIQFQNNGVVDDSQLPKDRFSAERLKGVDSTLKIQPAKLEDSAVYLCASSLDFGSGSSYNEQFFGPGTRLTVL.

To note about this clone: The germline gene is not matched at one end of the junction; a read error may be the cause. This chain uses TRBV7-7 with TRBJ2-7; D is perhaps TRBD2 (5 bases). Germline V CDR1 and CDR2: SSHAT, FNYEAQ (reference sequence). The CDR3 sequence is 13 residues long. CDR3 in DNA: TGTGCTAGCAGCCTCGCGAGGGATTACGAGCAGTACTTC. Protein product: CASSLARDYEQYF.

CDR3 coding DNA: TGTGCCAGTCATCAGGGAGTGCGAACCGGGGAGCTGTTTTTT. The encoded protein is CASHQGVRTGELFF. V is TRBV19 and J is TRBJ2-2; either TRBD1 or TRBD2 may fit D (5 bases each). The CDR3 totals 14 residues. Deletions cut 8 bases from V and 5 bases from J, with 15 bases between. The V gene's germline CDR1 is LNHDA and CDR2 SQIVND (reference sequence).

This clone was observed a single time. This chain connects TRBV21-1 to TRBJ2-1; the table's D call, TRBD2, was not checked against the DNA. TRBV21-1 is termed a pseudogene. The CDR3 contains 16 residues. The CDR3 reads CASSKAYGRFYNEQFF. DNA of the CDR3: TGTGCCAGCAGCAAAGCCTACGGGAGGTTCTACAATGAGCAGTTCTTC.

This chain links TRBV10-3 with TRBJ1-5, with TRBD1 as a possible D gene (5 bases). CDR1 and CDR2 (germline): ENHRY, SYGVKD. The CDR3 has 15 residues. Trimming cost V 4 bases and J 5 bases, with 15 bases left between them. CDR3 coding DNA: TGTGCCATCAGTGCCCTGGGAGGGGTGGATCAGCCCCAGCATTTT. Protein product: CAISALGGVDQPQHF.

The rearrangement joins TRBV4-2 to TRBJ2-3, with 15 bases fitting TRBD2. Germline V gives CDR1 LGHNA, CDR2 YNFKEQ. Trimming at V came to 5 bases and at J to 6 bases, leaving 9 bases not matched to a gene. The CDR3 totals 17 residues. The CDR3 DNA follows: TGTGCCAGCAGCTTGGAGTGGACTAGCGGGGGGGTGGATACGCAGTATTTT. Translation gives CASSLEWTSGGVDTQYF.

The V and J genes are TRBV14 and TRBJ2-5, with TRBD2 matching over 8 bases. Germline V gene data show CDR1 as SGHDN and CDR2 as FVKESK. CDR3 size: 14 residues. V shed 4 bases and J 5 bases; nucleotides not matched to a gene: 6. CDR3: CASSRKRGGETQYF. The CDR3, as DNA: TGTGCCAGCAGCCGCAAACGGGGGGGTGAGACCCAGTACTTC.

This clone was counted once. V is TRBV18 and J is TRBJ1-3, with unresolved D. The CDR3 contains 11 residues. V dropped 3 bases and J dropped 9 bases, with 6 bases sitting between them. The V gene's germline CDR1 is KGHSH and CDR2 LQKENI. The CDR3 here is CASSPPVTIYF. DNA of the CDR3: TGTGCCAGCTCACCCCCCGTCACCATATATTTT.

The rearrangement uses TRBV29-1 and TRBJ1-1; possible D gene TRBD1, 5 bases. The CDR3 loop spans 13 amino acids. V was cut by 7 bases and J by 5 bases, with 17 bases left in between. Germline V gene lookup returns CDR1 SQVTM and CDR2 ANQGSEA. For the CDR3, the DNA is TGCAGCGCCCCCCGGGCGGGGGGGACTGAAGCTTTCTTT. It specifies CSAPRAGGTEAFF. Combining the CDR3 with reference TRBV29-1 and TRBJ1-1 gives the whole variable domain SAVISQKPSRDICQRGTSLTIQCQVDSQVTMMFWYRQQPGQSLTLIATANQGSEATYESGFVIDKFPISRPNLTFSTLTVSNMSPEDSSIYLCSAPRAGGTEAFFGQGTRLTVV.

The chain links TRBV6-5 to TRBJ1-1; maybe TRBD1 (5 bases). The CDR3 is made up of 13 amino acids. Trimming cost V 6 bases and J 5 bases, with 13 bases left between them. Germline assignment: CDR1 MNHEY and CDR2 SVGAGI. The CDR3: CASSSLRGTEAFF. The CDR3 bases are TGTGCCAGCAGCTCCCTACGGGGGACTGAAGCTTTCTTT.

This clone was picked up a small number of times. The V and J genes are TRBV19 and TRBJ2-1; 8 bases line up with TRBD1. Looked up from germline, CDR1 is LNHDA and CDR2 is SQIVND (reference sequence). The V segment lost 7 bases and the J segment 3 bases; nucleotides outside the gene matches: 8. There are 15 residues in the CDR3. The CDR3 reads CASNQIGQGYNEQFF. CDR3 in DNA: TGTGCCAGTAACCAGATAGGACAGGGCTACAATGAGCAGTTCTTC.

The chain carries TRBV29-1 and TRBJ2-1; D ambiguous. Germline assignment: CDR1 SQVTM and CDR2 ANQGSEA. The CDR3 covers 15 residues. Trimming removed 0 bases from V and 0 bases from J, with 9 bases in between. Written as DNA, the CDR3 is TGCAGCGTTGAAGATGGGGTGAGCTCCTACAATGAGCAGTTCTTC. Translating it yields CSVEDGVSSYNEQFF.

In the case of this clone: Germline is not matched at one junction end, which may reflect a read error. The chain combines TRBV7-7 with TRBJ1-1; 7 positions agree with TRBD1. Germline-derived CDR1 and CDR2 are SSHAT and FNYEAQ (reference sequence). The CDR3 has 13 residues. The CDR3 spells CASSLNRGTEAFF. In DNA, the CDR3 is TGTGCTAGCAGCTTGAACAGGGGAACTGAAGCTTTCTTT.

V usage is TRBV27 and J usage is TRBJ2-5; D not resolved. The CDR3 is 10 amino acids. The V gene lost 8 bases and the J gene lost 1 base, with 2 bases spanning the gap. Germline values: CDR1 MNHEY, CDR2 SMNVEV (reference sequence). The CDR3 here is CASGQETQYF. As DNA, the CDR3 is TGTGCCAGCGGCCAAGAGACCCAGTACTTC.

This chain uses TRBV27 with TRBJ2-2, with a tentative D call TRBD2 (5 bases). Germline CDR1 MNHEY, CDR2 SMNVEV (reference sequence). V dropped 2 bases and J dropped 4 bases, with 11 bases sitting between them. This CDR3 has 15 amino acids. The CDR3 here is CASSLTLLGTGELFF. CDR3 nucleotides: TGTGCCAGCAGTTTAACATTACTAGGCACCGGGGAGCTGTTTTTT.